The 8 T cell receptor beta chains given below trace back to one sample, sequenced in a study of shared clonotypes between healthy human individuals (dated by TCRdb to the early 2020s). Libraries were made using the immunoSEQ multiplex PCR assay. Here the immuneACCESS table is served through TCRdb, limited to in-frame sequences with V and J called. Missing clones are a known gap in these copies; in checked studies unresolved V genes cover under half, and the rest lacks a known reason. The sample data list around 2,000,000 clones, and roughly 96% of these were observed just once. The ten largest clones add up to 0.13% of the sample. Source material: naive CD4+ T cells sorted from blood. What the cell subset or site label conveys for this sample: CD45RA+ positively selected. The source is a man aged 18 to 29 in good health.

Of note for this clone: The identical CDR3 is also encoded by other nucleotide sequences in the sample. The chain uses TRBV5-1 and TRBJ2-3, with 11 bases lining up with TRBD2. This CDR3 is 15 amino acids long. Looked up from germline, CDR1 is SGHRS and CDR2 is YFSETQ. J gave up 4 bases and V 4 bases, and 5 bases lay outside the gene matches. The CDR3 region is CASSPLAGVADTQYF. The DNA for the CDR3 is TGCGCCAGCAGCCCACTAGCGGGAGTGGCAGATACGCAGTATTTT.

The genes are TRBV5-6 and TRBJ2-5; 7 bases agree with TRBD1. The CDR3 sequence is 13 residues long. With 4 bases clipped from V and 5 bases from J, the junction kept 5 bases outside the gene matches. Germline V CDR1 and CDR2: SGHDT, YYEEEE. The CDR3 DNA follows: TGTGCCAGCAGCGCCCGACAGGGTGAGACCCAGTACTTC. Translating gives CASSARQGETQYF. The whole variable domain, remainder taken from reference TRBV5-6 and TRBJ2-5, is DAGVTQSPTHLIKTRGQQVTLRCSPKSGHDTVSWYQQALGQGPQFIFQYYEEEERQRGNFPDRFSGHQFPNYSSELNVNALLLGDSALYLCASSARQGETQYFGPGTRLLVL.

V gene TRBV30 combines with J gene TRBJ2-5, with D perhaps TRBD2 (5 bases). From germline, CDR1 is GTSNPN and CDR2 SVGIG (reference sequence). This CDR3 region has 13 residues. V was pared by 5 bases and J by 2 bases, with 12 bases between. The CDR3 DNA sequence: TGTGCCTGGGCCACTGGACTTCAAGAGACCCAGTACTTC. Protein sequence: CAWATGLQETQYF.

The chain has TRBV10-3 and TRBJ2-7, with 7 bases lining up with TRBD1. The CDR3 is made up of 14 amino acids. The ends lost 3 bases at V and 2 bases at J; junction bases unmatched: 4. Germline loops: CDR1 ENHRY, CDR2 SYGVKD. The CDR3 nucleotides are TGTGCCATCAGTGAAAAAGGGGGCCCCTACGAGCAGTACTTC. Protein: CAISEKGGPYEQYF.

The chain has TRBV18 and TRBJ1-1; 8 nucleotides align to TRBD1. Germline V gives CDR1 KGHSH, CDR2 LQKENI. V trimming: 5 bases; J trimming: 0 bases; junction bases outside the gene matches: 8. CDR3 length: 16 amino acids. CDR3 sequence: CASSAQGAGVNTEAFF. Here the CDR3 DNA reads TGTGCCAGCTCAGCCCAGGGGGCTGGCGTGAACACTGAAGCTTTCTTT.

This chain connects TRBV10-1 to TRBJ2-7; D ambiguous. Germline V gene lookup returns CDR1 WNHNN and CDR2 SYGVQD (reference sequence). V lost 9 bases and J 4 bases, leaving 4 bases between the germline ends. This CDR3 region has 9 residues. The CDR3 reads CARRYEQYF. Written as DNA, the CDR3 is TGCGCCAGAAGGTACGAGCAGTACTTC.

The CDR3 DNA reads TGTGCCAGCAGCTCCTCGGGACTCCAGCAGTTCTTC. As protein: CASSSSGLQQFF. The chain couples TRBV7-2 to TRBJ2-1; TRBD2 is a possible D gene (6 bases). Trimming removed 4 bases from V and 11 bases from J, with 12 bases in between. CDR3 length: 12 amino acids. Germline V gene data show CDR1 as SGHTA and CDR2 as FQGNSA.

Concerning this clone: In the same sample, other DNA sequences code for this CDR3. This chain joins TRBV20-1 and TRBJ1-4; unclear D gene. The V end lost 6 bases, the J end lost 4 bases, and 3 bases lay between the germline ends. CDR1 and CDR2 (germline): DFQATT, SNEGSKA (reference sequence). The CDR3 has 10 residues. The DNA of the CDR3 is TGCAGTGCCCTTAATGAAAAACTGTTTTTT. This translates into CSALNEKLFF.